What follows are 2 T cell receptor beta chains derived from one specimen sequenced in a study of cytomegalovirus exposure and HLA in healthy donors. Generated by immunoSEQ multiplex PCR, the TCRdb table keeps only in-frame clones and is missing some. Seen here are about 88,000 clones, 84% observed once, and the top ten hold over 10%. Specimen: PBMCs. The receptor set was obtained from a woman aged 18 to 35 in good health and CMV-seropositive.

The V and J genes are TRBV5-1 and TRBJ2-6, with TRBD1 as a possible D gene (5 bases). The CDR3 has 17 amino acids. CDR1 and CDR2 (germline): SGHRS, YFSETQ. Between the trimmed V and J ends, which lost 0 bases and 4 bases, there was a span of 14 bases. CDR3 loop: CASSLGGPGAGANVLTF. CDR3 DNA sequence: TGCGCCAGCAGCTTGGGCGGTCCTGGGGCCGGGGCCAACGTCCTGACTTTC.

On this clone: The junction shows a germline mismatch at one end, possibly a read error. The chain joins TRBV7-9 to TRBJ2-3; 13 bases agree with TRBD2. The CDR3 loop spans 16 amino acids. The germline V gene has CDR1 SEHNR and CDR2 FQNEAQ (reference sequence). CDR3 sequence reads: CASSPGLAGATYTQYF. The CDR3 DNA follows: TGTGCCAGCAGCCCCGGACTAGCGGGGGCCACATATACGCAGTATTTT.